These T cell receptor beta chains were read from a single sample in a study of OX40 agonist ivuxolimab in advanced cancers. Libraries were prepared by immunoSEQ multiplex PCR; TCRdb keeps only in-frame clonotypes and omits some of them. Among roughly 18,000 clones, just under 75% were seen once, and the ten largest hold 24%. This specimen was CD4+ or CD8+ T cells sorted from blood, taken in a trial of the OX40 agonist ivuxolimab. The receptors were sampled from an adult with an advanced solid tumor such as melanoma, head and neck, liver or kidney cancer. Both conserved end residues are trimmed from each CDR3. The D gene is left open where the match is weak.

d_call v_call cdr3_length cdr3_aa
. TRBV19 10 ATRDWINEQF
TRBD1 TRBV14 13 ASSPGTASSYEQY
. TRBV6-5 12 ASSYTPRIDGYT
. TRBV9 14 ASSVRQGGSTDTQY
. TRBV7-9 13 ASSPPGQPNYGYT
. TRBV6-5 12 ASSYGGLQETQY
. TRBV29-1 10 SVVSGSGEQY
. TRBV29-1 13 SVRRDLMGQETQY
. TRBV27 12 ASSRTTTVGEQY
. TRBV7-9 15 ASSSTQSQIPSYEQY
. TRBV7-2 14 ASSRPPNLGGYEQY